This T cell receptor (beta chain) was obtained from a study of blood T cell repertoires in COVID-19. The wider study: The origin of the acute and convalescent COVID-19 samples was the United States, Italy and Spain. Sources were T cells, B-cell-depleted T cells, or PBMCs; the material itself was cDNA or gDNA.

Authors' methods: Estimation of nucleated cell counts was performed using reference gene primer amplification. Here immunoSEQ multiplex PCR was the method, and the copy in TCRdb shows in-frame clones only, minus some. V and J calls and clone size are copied from that table; D and trimming were computed from the DNA. The sample contains 150,000 or so clones, 75% to 95% of which appear only once. J gave up 5 bases and V 6 bases, and 4 bases lay outside the gene matches. The CDR3 loop spans 15 amino acids. Per the germline V gene, CDR1 is MDHEN and CDR2 is SYDVKM. The J gene is TRBJ2-2, the V gene TRBV28; 12 bases agree with TRBD2. This receptor was obtained from a man aged 50-59 years with acute or convalescent COVID-19. The specimen was peripheral blood. CDR3 amino acids: CASRSSGRETGELFF. CDR3 sequence (DNA): TGTGCCAGCAGGTCTAGCGGGAGGGAGACCGGGGAGCTGTTTTTT.